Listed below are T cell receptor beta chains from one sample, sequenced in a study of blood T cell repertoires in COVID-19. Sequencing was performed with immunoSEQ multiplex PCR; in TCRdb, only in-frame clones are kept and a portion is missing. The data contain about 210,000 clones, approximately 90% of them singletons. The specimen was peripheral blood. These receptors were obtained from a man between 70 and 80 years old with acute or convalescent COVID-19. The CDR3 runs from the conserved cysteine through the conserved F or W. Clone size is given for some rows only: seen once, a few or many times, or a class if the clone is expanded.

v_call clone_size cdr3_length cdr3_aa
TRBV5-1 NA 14 CASSPRQGAGEQYF
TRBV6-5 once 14 CASSLQGNTGELFF
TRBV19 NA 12 CASSLLAGAQFF
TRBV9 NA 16 CASSVSGSGAYNEQFF
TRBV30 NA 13 CAWSRQGGTEAFF
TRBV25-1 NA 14 CASSEGQGTYGYTF
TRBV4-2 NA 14 CASSQERFTGELFF
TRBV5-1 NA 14 CASSLGDSNYGYTF
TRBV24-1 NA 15 CATSDRLALQETQYF
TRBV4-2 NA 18 CASSQEAGGNTMNTEAFF
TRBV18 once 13 CASSPRLVGEQYF
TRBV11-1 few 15 CASRDSRGFGNEQFF
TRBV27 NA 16 CASSPTRTGKDSPLHF
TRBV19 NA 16 CASSIRETSSGNTIYF
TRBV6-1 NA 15 CASSEVGSGPYEQYF
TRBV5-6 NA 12 CASSLGLNEQFF
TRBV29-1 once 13 CSVEGVGTGEAFF
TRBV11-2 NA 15 CASSLGGTGLYGYTF
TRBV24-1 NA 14 CATSDQGQDYEQYF
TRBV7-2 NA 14 CASSLAVSGVEAFF
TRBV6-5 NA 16 CASSYSRGARTDTQYF
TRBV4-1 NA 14 CASSQVTGVYEQYF
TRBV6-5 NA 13 CASRQGSYNEQFF
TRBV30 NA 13 CAWSVGAREKLFF
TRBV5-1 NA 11 CASSWERTQYF
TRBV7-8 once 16 CASSFGQGAGTGELFF
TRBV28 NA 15 CASSSLAGGHNEQFF
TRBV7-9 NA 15 CASSLGTSPFDTQYF
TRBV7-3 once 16 CASSQRTSGMSDTQYF
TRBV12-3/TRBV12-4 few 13 CALRKGPVGEAFF
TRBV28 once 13 CASTPGLPYEQYF
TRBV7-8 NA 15 CASSLETGDNSPLHF
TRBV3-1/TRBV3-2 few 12 CASSFNTDTQYF
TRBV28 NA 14 CASSPGTGGREQYF
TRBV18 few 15 CASSVLAGGLYEQYF
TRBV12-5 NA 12 CASGGGWPEAFF
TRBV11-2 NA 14 CASSLTGNTGELFF
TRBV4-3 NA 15 CASSRADNPLETQYF
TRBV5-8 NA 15 CASSFRGSSGNTIYF
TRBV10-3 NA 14 CAIRDSLMNTEAFF
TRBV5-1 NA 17 CASSLNSGQGAGNTIYF
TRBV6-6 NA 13 CASRFDRVDGYTF
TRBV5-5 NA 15 CASSPQGNRYNEQFF
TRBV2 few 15 CASGLAGGLTGELFF
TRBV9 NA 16 CASSVGVAARGDEQFF
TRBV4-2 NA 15 CASSQESFRGGGYTF
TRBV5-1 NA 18 CASSFRTSGAFSYNEQFF
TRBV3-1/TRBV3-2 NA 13 CASSPYRDQPQHF
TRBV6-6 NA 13 CASRSGTDNEQFF
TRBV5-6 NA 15 CASSPDAGNSYEQYF
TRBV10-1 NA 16 CASSEATSGHYNEQFF
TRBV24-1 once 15 CATSDSRQGQETQYF
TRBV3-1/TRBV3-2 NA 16 CASSYFTSGSYNEQFF
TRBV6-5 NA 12 CASSYRGSQLFF
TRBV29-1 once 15 CSVGTSDWDTGELFF
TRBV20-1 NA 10 CTTGGTVAFF
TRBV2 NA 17 CASSGNRAGSGANVLTF
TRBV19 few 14 CASRDPGGNTEAFF
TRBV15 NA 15 CATSRGTSVDYEQYF